This paragraph covers one T cell receptor (beta chain) sequence. This sample was taken from a study of blood T cell repertoires in COVID-19. The length of the CDR3 is 13 residues. V was trimmed by 10 bases and J by 1 base, leaving 11 bases between them. The germline gives CDR1 MNHEY, CDR2 SVGAGI. Sequencing used immunoSEQ multiplex PCR; TCRdb keeps in-frame clones, though not all of them. The sample lists around 140,000 clones, around 86% occurring once. Source material: peripheral blood. The gene calls are TRBV6-5 and TRBJ1-5; tentative D call: TRBD1 (6 bases). The TCR was taken from a man aged 50 or older with active COVID-19. CDR3 amino acids: CAITDRSNQPQHF. CDR3 nucleotide sequence: TGTGCCATAACGGACAGAAGCAATCAGCCCCAGCATTTT.